These 24 T cell receptor beta chains share one sample of origin, sequenced in a study of tumor-infiltrating lymphocytes in primary liver carcinoma. Germline DNA was also extracted, and blood RNA derived from unsorted whole blood. The template, approximately 500 ng total RNA, yielded TCR beta cDNA made with a constant-region primer. Libraries covering TCR beta were generated through three nested multiplex PCR rounds (using a slightly modified ARM-PCR). PCR rounds one and two used TRBV1-TRBV30 forward primers with a C-beta reverse primer for around 10 cycles each. Each CDR3 protein is one row after TCRdb ran MiXCR on the multiplex PCR reads. The sample holds approximately 320,000 distinct CDR3 sequences; roughly 60% are singletons and the top ten take approximately 15%. Source material: peripheral blood. The receptors come from a woman aged 25 to 39 with primary liver carcinoma and hepatitis B virus infection.

This chain joins TRBV28 and TRBJ2-5; possibly TRBD1 for D (6 bases). Germline V gene data show CDR1 as MDHEN and CDR2 as SYDVKM. The CDR3 is 17 residues long. Trimming stripped 2 bases from V and 4 bases from J, with 20 bases between. CDR3: CASSLTSTRGSRETQYF. Written as DNA, the CDR3 is TGTGCCAGCAGTTTAACTTCTACTAGGGGGTCTAGAGAGACCCAGTACTTC.

The chain combines TRBV11-2 with TRBJ2-5, with TRBD1 identical over 10 bases. Germline loops: CDR1 SGHAT, CDR2 FQNNGV. V dropped 9 bases and J dropped 4; count of bases not matched to a gene: 11. The CDR3 length is 15 residues. The CDR3 reads CASSNRDRGGETQYF. CDR3 coding DNA: TGTGCCAGTAGCAACAGGGACAGGGGCGGAGAGACCCAGTACTTC.

Many counts were recorded for this clonotype. The chain employs TRBV12-3 or TRBV12-4 and TRBJ2-2, with D possibly matching TRBD2 (6 bases). V was shortened by 7 bases and J by 5 bases, with 8 bases between the two germline ends. The CDR3 has 12 residues. The CDR3 region is CASTGGTGELFF. The CDR3 DNA reads TGTGCCAGCACCGGGGGTACCGGGGAGCTGTTTTTT.

This clonotype was recorded many times. The chain couples TRBV28 to TRBJ2-1; D is possibly TRBD2 (5 bases). The CDR3 contains 17 residues. Germline CDR1 and CDR2: MDHEN and SYDVKM. V lost 6 bases and J 1 base, leaving 19 bases between the germline ends. The CDR3, as DNA: TGTGCCAGCAGCCACCAATTTAGTGGGAGTTCCTACAATGAGCAGTTCTTC. Residues: CASSHQFSGSSYNEQFF. Full variable domain (outside the CDR3, taken from reference TRBV28 and TRBJ2-1): DVKVTQSSRYLVKRTGEKVFLECVQDMDHENMFWYRQDPGLGLRLIYFSYDVKMKEKGDIPEGYSVSREKKERFSLILESASTNQTSMYLCASSHQFSGSSYNEQFFGPGTRLTVL.

About this clonotype itself: One junction end disagrees with the germline gene, perhaps due to a read error. The rearrangement uses TRBV6-6 and TRBJ2-3, with TRBD1 identical over 9 bases. Germline lookup yields CDR1 MNHNY and CDR2 SVGAGI (reference sequence). This CDR3 has 16 amino acids. CDR3 protein: CASSYPGTGSTETQYF. CDR3 coding DNA: TGTGCCAGCAGTTACCCCGGGACAGGGAGCACAGAAACGCAGTATTTT.

As concerns this clonotype: This CDR3 fails to terminate in the conserved phenylalanine or tryptophan, so it likely reflects a read error. CDR3 sequence reads: CASSFLVVSYNEQFL. The CDR3 DNA reads TGTGCCAGCAGCTTTCTAGTGGTCTCCTACAATGAGCAGTTCTTA. This chain links TRBV11-2 with TRBJ2-1; D is undetermined. Germline V gene sequence: CDR1 SGHAT, CDR2 FQNNGV. Trimming left V 3 bases short and J 0 bases short, with 9 bases between. The CDR3 runs 15 residues.

The table lists this clonotype with a count of one. A single base separates this from a much larger clone, so it may be a read error. The V call is TRBV29-1, the J call TRBJ2-7; D uncertain. This CDR3 has 12 residues. The V and J ends lost 7 bases and 3 bases respectively, with 13 bases between them. From germline, CDR1 is SQVTM and CDR2 ANQGSEA. The CDR3 sequence is CSAATYNYEQYF. The CDR3 DNA reads TGCAGCGCCGCGACATACAACTACGAGCAGTACTTC.

This clonotype was recorded many times. CDR3 residues: CASSLRRREGPNEQFF. The CDR3 nucleotides read TGTGCCAGCAGCCTCAGGAGGCGGGAGGGCCCCAATGAGCAGTTCTTC. The rearrangement joins TRBV11-2 to TRBJ2-1; 9 bases are shared with TRBD2. J lost 6 bases, V lost 5 bases, and 11 bases had no gene match. Germline assignment: CDR1 SGHAT and CDR2 FQNNGV. The CDR3 contains 16 residues.

With regard to this clonotype: The junction does not match germline at one end; this may be a read error. The chain links TRBV4-1 to TRBJ2-7; D gene uncertain. This CDR3 comprises 14 residues. CDR1 and CDR2 from the germline V gene are MGHRA and YSYEKL. CDR3 sequence reads: CANSQGRAPREQYF. CDR3 sequence (DNA): TGCGCCAACAGCCAAGGCCGTGCCCCACGAGAGCAGTACTTC.

Concerning this clonotype itself: This may be a read error: a much more frequent sequence differs by one nucleotide. The chain couples TRBV12-3 or TRBV12-4 to TRBJ2-5, with 7 positions matching TRBD2. The junction had 11 bases not matched to a gene; V was cut back by 8 bases and J by 5 bases. The CDR3 runs to 14 residues. CDR3: CASGSSGGRETQYF. In DNA form, the CDR3 reads TGTGCCAGCGGTTCTAGCGGAGGGAGGGAGACCCAGTACTTC.

Turning to this clonotype: A junction boundary mismatches the germline segment, possibly from a read error. The chain uses TRBV11-2 and TRBJ2-1, with 7 bases identical to TRBD2. CDR1 is SGHAT, CDR2 FQNNGV, per germline. The CDR3 is made up of 14 amino acids. The CDR3: CASSSNPAGSEQFF. The DNA for the CDR3 is TGTGCTAGCAGCTCCAACCCAGCGGGAAGCGAGCAGTTCTTC. The entire variable domain, with the rest obtained from reference TRBV11-2 and TRBJ2-1, is as follows: EAGVAQSPRYKIIEKRQSVAFWCNPISGHATLYWYQQILGQGPKLLIQFQNNGVVDDSQLPKDRFSAERLKGVDSTLKIQPAKLEDSAVYLCASSSNPAGSEQFFGPGTRLTVL.

Of note for this clonotype: Given a much more abundant clone one base away, this may be a read error. The genes are TRBV29-1 and TRBJ2-7, with D tentatively TRBD1 (5 bases). The germline gives CDR1 SQVTM, CDR2 ANQGSEA. CDR3 length equals 11 residues. V shed 5 bases and J shed 8 bases, with 13 bases lying between them. CDR3 sequence reads: CSVKQVYKQYF. As DNA, the CDR3 is TGCAGCGTTAAACAGGTGTACAAGCAGTACTTC.

About this clonotype: Its ends do not fully match the called genes, so a read error is possible. V is TRBV4-3 and J is TRBJ2-7; no clear D. The germline CDR1 and CDR2 sequences are LGHNA and YSLEER. The CDR3 covers 15 residues. The CDR3 region has the DNA TGCGCAAGCAGCCGAGGCCCTGGCGGTATATACGAGCAGTACTTC. Translating gives CASSRGPGGIYEQYF.

On this clonotype: One junction end disagrees with the germline gene, perhaps due to a read error. CDR3 DNA: TGTGCCAGCAGCTCGACTAGCAGCTCCTACAATGGGCAGTTCTTC. Its protein product is CASSSTSSSYNGQFF. The rearrangement uses TRBV11-2 and TRBJ2-1, with TRBD2 matching over 7 bases. Germline CDR1 SGHAT, CDR2 FQNNGV. The CDR3 has 15 residues.

For this clonotype: Given a much more abundant clone one base away, this may be a read error. The CDR3 DNA sequence: TGCACCAGCAGCCAAGTCTTCGAGGTACTAGCCAAAAACATTCAGTACTTC. Translated, it gives CTSSQVFEVLAKNIQYF. This chain connects TRBV4-1 to TRBJ2-4; no firm D call. The CDR3 has 17 amino acids. Germline lookup yields CDR1 MGHRA and CDR2 YSYEKL.

The genes are TRBV7-8 and TRBJ2-5; 10 bases align to TRBD2. CDR1 is SGHVS, CDR2 FQNEAQ, per germline. The CDR3 covers 19 residues. V lost 10 bases and J lost 3; bases outside the gene matches: 23. The CDR3 region has the DNA TGTGCCACTAGCTTAGCGTTCGCCACAACTAGCGGGGTTAAAGAGACCCAGTACTTC. As protein: CATSLAFATTSGVKETQYF. Full variable domain (missing parts from reference TRBV7-8 and TRBJ2-5): GAGVSQSPRYKVAKRGQDVALRCDPISGHVSLFWYQQALGQGPEFLTYFQNEAQLDKSGLPSDRFFAERPEGSVSTLKIQRTQQEDSAVYLCATSLAFATTSGVKETQYFGPGTRLLVL.

The J gene is TRBJ2-7, the V gene TRBV4-1, with a tentative D call TRBD2 (5 bases). Germline V gene lookup returns CDR1 MGHRA and CDR2 YSYEKL. Trimming took off 5 bases at V and 2 bases at J, with 13 bases between the two ends. CDR3 size: 14 residues. Here the CDR3 DNA reads TGCGCCAGCAGCAAAGCGGACCTCCCCTACGAGCAGTACTTC. This codes for CASSKADLPYEQYF.

CDR3 amino acids: CASSYSPPGVILGYTEAFF. The CDR3 DNA reads TGTGCCAGCAGTTACTCGCCTCCAGGGGTAATTTTAGGTTACACTGAAGCTTTCTTT. The genes are TRBV6-5 and TRBJ1-1; weak D call: TRBD1 (6 bases). Germline V gene sequence: CDR1 MNHEY, CDR2 SVGAGI. V lost 0 bases and J lost 3, with 23 bases in between. The CDR3 has 19 amino acids.

V usage is TRBV7-9 and J usage is TRBJ2-1; 8 bases align to TRBD2. Germline V gives CDR1 SEHNR, CDR2 FQNEAQ (reference sequence). V shed 5 bases, J shed 4 bases, and the junction held 7 bases outside the gene matches. CDR3 size: 15 residues. CDR3 sequence (DNA): TGTGCCAGCAGCGGCGGACTAGCCGTTTACAATGAGCAGTTCTTC. This gives the protein CASSGGLAVYNEQFF.

The rearrangement links TRBV7-8 to TRBJ2-1; no definite D call. The CDR3 runs to 17 residues. Germline loops: CDR1 SGHVS, CDR2 FQNEAQ. V lost 4 bases, J lost 2 bases, and 18 bases lay in between. The CDR3 is CASSSRRAGLTYNEQFF. CDR3 sequence (DNA): TGTGCCAGCAGCTCCCGTAGGGCAGGCCTTACCTACAATGAGCAGTTCTTC. Full variable domain (remainder filled in from reference TRBV7-8 and TRBJ2-1): GAGVSQSPRYKVAKRGQDVALRCDPISGHVSLFWYQQALGQGPEFLTYFQNEAQLDKSGLPSDRFFAERPEGSVSTLKIQRTQQEDSAVYLCASSSRRAGLTYNEQFFGPGTRLTVL.

This clonotype occurred once. An end of the junction does not agree with germline; a read error may underlie this. V and J are TRBV4-3 and TRBJ2-7, with D possibly TRBD1 on 6 matching bases. Germline V gene lookup returns CDR1 LGHNA and CDR2 YSLEER. The length of the CDR3 is 15 residues. DNA for the CDR3: TGCGCCAGCAGCCAGTTACAGGACAGCTCCTACGAGGAGTACTTC. It encodes CASSQLQDSSYEEYF.

The DNA of the CDR3 is TGCGCCAGCAGAAAGAAGACGGTATGGGCGGGAGAGGTCGGGGAGCTGTTTTTT. It specifies CASRKKTVWAGEVGELFF. J is TRBJ2-2 and V is TRBV10-2; TRBD2 matches at 7 bases. The CDR3 is made up of 18 amino acids. The germline CDR1 and CDR2 sequences are WSHSY and SAAADI. V was clipped by 6 bases and J by 7 bases; unmatched bases: 20.

Only a few counts were recorded for this clonotype. This clone may be a read error of a much larger clone one base away. This chain links TRBV6-2 or TRBV6-3 with TRBJ2-3, with 7 bases matching TRBD2. V lost 5 bases, J lost 0 bases, and 5 bases stayed unmatched. The CDR3 totals 15 residues. Germline values: CDR1 MNHEY, CDR2 SVGEGT. DNA for the CDR3: TGTGCCAGCAGTCCTCGGGAGGCTAGCACAGATACGCAGTATTTT. Its protein is CASSPREASTDTQYF.

The rearrangement joins TRBV11-2 to TRBJ2-1, with D perhaps being TRBD1 or TRBD2 (5 bases each). Germline CDR1 reads SGHAT; CDR2 reads FQNNGV. The CDR3 has 15 residues. The V and J ends lost 4 bases and 8 bases respectively, with 18 bases between them. CDR3 region: CASSSPGTGTYEQFF. The CDR3 DNA reads TGTGCCAGCAGCTCTCCTGGGACGGGTACCTATGAGCAGTTCTTC.